A single sample is the source of the 14 T cell receptor beta chains below, sequenced in a study of shared clonotypes between healthy human individuals. TCRdb's copy holds only in-frame clones and misses some; the assay was immunoSEQ multiplex PCR. Of roughly 2 million clones listed, under 97% were seen once; the top ten hold 0.1% to 0.15%. The source material was naive CD4+ T cells sorted from blood. Described subset: CD45RA+ positively selected. Every receptor here comes from a man between 18 and 35 years old in good health.

This sequence joins TRBV10-3 and TRBJ2-7; D call uncertain. Germline V gives CDR1 ENHRY, CDR2 SYGVKD. The CDR3 is made up of 12 amino acids. V was cut by 2 bases and J by 7 bases, with 9 bases left in between. CDR3 residues: CAISEVVREQYF. CDR3 DNA sequence: TGTGCCATCAGTGAGGTGGTGAGGGAGCAGTACTTC.

The CDR3 sequence: CASSDRGTLVYEQYF. As DNA, the CDR3 is TGTGCCAGCAGTGATAGAGGGACATTAGTCTACGAGCAGTACTTC. The chain is built from TRBV6-1 and TRBJ2-7; a possible D gene is TRBD1 (6 bases). Trimming removed 3 bases at V and 3 bases at J, with 15 bases between. The CDR3 totals 15 residues. The germline gives CDR1 MNHNS, CDR2 SASEGT.

The V call is TRBV5-6, the J call TRBJ1-2, with 10 bases matching TRBD1. CDR1 SGHDT and CDR2 YYEEEE come from the germline V gene. Trimming removed 0 bases from V and 4 bases from J; junction bases left unmatched: 3. The CDR3 is 15 residues long. CDR3 bases: TGTGCCAGCAGCTTGGTAGGGACAGGGGTCTATGGCTACACCTTC. Residues: CASSLVGTGVYGYTF.

As DNA, the CDR3 is TGCGCCAGCAGCCAAGACCCAGCGGGGGGCGCCTACAATGAGCAGTTCTTC. It is translated as CASSQDPAGGAYNEQFF. The chain is built from TRBV4-1 and TRBJ2-1, with 9 bases fitting TRBD2. This CDR3 has 17 amino acids. Germline V gene lookup returns CDR1 MGHRA and CDR2 YSYEKL. Trimming took 0 bases from V and 2 from J; bases not matched to a gene: 5.

The gene calls are TRBV19 and TRBJ2-5; D possibly corresponds to TRBD2 (6 bases). The V and J ends lost 5 bases and 5 bases respectively, with 18 bases between them. This CDR3 is built from 15 residues. The V gene's germline CDR1 is LNHDA and CDR2 SQIVND (reference sequence). Here the CDR3 reads CASSPTGSREETQYF. DNA for the CDR3: TGTGCCAGTAGTCCTACCGGGTCCCGGGAGGAGACCCAGTACTTC.

The CDR3 DNA reads TGTGCCAGTGCCGGGACCCCAATGTCTCGCGAGCAGTACTTC. Translation gives CASAGTPMSREQYF. The J gene is TRBJ2-7, the V gene TRBV9; TRBD1 or TRBD2 may be the D gene (5 bases each). Looked up from germline, CDR1 is SGDLS and CDR2 is YYNGEE. This CDR3 is built from 14 residues. V was shortened by 8 bases and J by 6 bases, with 21 bases between the two germline ends.

The chain carries TRBV27 and TRBJ1-1; no clear D. Trimming removed 6 bases at V and 6 bases at J, with 14 bases between. CDR1 and CDR2 from the germline V gene are MNHEY and SMNVEV (reference sequence). This CDR3 region has 13 residues. CDR3 sequence: CASSHGPGAEAFF. CDR3 bases: TGTGCCAGCAGCCACGGGCCCGGGGCTGAAGCTTTCTTT.

The chain carries TRBV6-4 and TRBJ1-6; the D is unclear. The germline V gene has CDR1 MRHNA and CDR2 SNTAGT. This CDR3 spans 13 amino acids. Trimming pared 3 bases from V and 10 bases from J, leaving 10 bases between. The CDR3 loop is CASSEKGGSPLHF. In DNA form, the CDR3 reads TGTGCCAGCAGTGAGAAGGGCGGCTCACCCCTCCACTTT.

V is TRBV27 and J is TRBJ2-7; 7 bases are shared with TRBD2. The CDR3 consists of 13 residues. The germline V gene has CDR1 MNHEY and CDR2 SMNVEV (reference sequence). With V trimmed by 6 bases and J by 2 bases, 4 bases remained unmatched. The CDR3 here is CASRPSGTYEQYF. CDR3 DNA sequence: TGTGCCAGCAGGCCTAGCGGTACCTACGAGCAGTACTTC.

This chain links TRBV5-1 with TRBJ2-5; D is possibly TRBD1 (5 bases). This CDR3 is built from 14 residues. Trimming stripped 1 base from V and 1 base from J, with 8 bases between. Germline-derived CDR1 and CDR2 are SGHRS and YFSETQ. CDR3 loop: CASSLRQPQETQYF. The DNA for the CDR3 is TGCGCCAGCAGCTTGAGACAGCCCCAAGAGACCCAGTACTTC. Based on the CDR3 plus reference TRBV5-1 and TRBJ2-5, the full variable domain is KAGVTQTPRYLIKTRGQQVTLSCSPISGHRSVSWYQQTPGQGLQFLFEYFSETQRNKGNFPGRFSGRQFSNSRSEMNVSTLELGDSALYLCASSLRQPQETQYFGPGTRLLVL.

The chain has TRBV2 and TRBJ1-2; TRBD1 agrees at 9 bases. V was pared by 7 bases and J by 6 bases, with 9 bases of the junction left unmatched. Looked up from germline, CDR1 is SNHLY and CDR2 is FYNNEI. This CDR3 spans 14 amino acids. The CDR3 DNA follows: TGTGCCAGCAAAATAACCGGGACAGGGCATGGCTACACCTTC. This gives the protein CASKITGTGHGYTF.

The chain carries TRBV10-3 and TRBJ1-1; D not resolved. Germline V lookup: CDR1 ENHRY, CDR2 SYGVKD. This CDR3 region has 13 residues. With 0 bases removed from V and 7 bases from J, the gap between germline ends came to 9 bases. The CDR3 region is CAISESGFYEAFF. The CDR3 DNA reads TGTGCCATCAGTGAGTCAGGGTTTTATGAAGCTTTCTTT.

Regarding this clone: In the same sample, other DNA sequences code for this CDR3. The genes are TRBV6-5 and TRBJ1-3; no firm D call. This CDR3 has 11 amino acids. Trimming left V 2 bases short and J 7 bases short, with 3 bases between. CDR1 MNHEY and CDR2 SVGAGI come from the germline V gene. DNA for the CDR3: TGTGCCAGCAGTTACGGGAACACCATATATTTT. Translation gives CASSYGNTIYF.

The chain uses TRBV5-1 and TRBJ2-7; weak D call: TRBD2 (5 bases). The germline V and J ends were trimmed by 4 bases and 0 bases, with 14 bases remaining between them. The CDR3 runs to 15 residues. Germline values: CDR1 SGHRS, CDR2 YFSETQ. Written as DNA, the CDR3 is TGCGCCAGCAGCACACGGCCGGGGAACTCCTACGAGCAGTACTTC. Protein: CASSTRPGNSYEQYF.